The rows below give T cell receptor beta chains drawn from one sample of a study of metastatic and nonmetastatic thyroid tumors. With MiXCR, TCRdb reprocessed the PCR reads. Of about 21,000 clones listed, around 30% are singletons. Sequencing input: blood. The receptors were sampled from a female donor with papillary thyroid cancer or a benign thyroid nodule (not recorded which). Some clones in this sample may be carry-over from other donors' samples. The CDR3 runs from the conserved cysteine through the conserved F or W. A D gene is named only where the DNA matches it firmly. Some rows have no size entry. The others give once, few or many, or a class for an expanded clone.

many TRBJ1-1 TRBD1 TRBV13 TGTGCCAGCAGCCTTGGACAGGGGTACACTGAAGCTTTCTTT CASSLGQGYTEAFF
many TRBJ2-7 - TRBV7-2 TGTGCCAGCAGCTTAGGTTCCTGGGAGCAGTACTTC CASSLGSWEQYF
many TRBJ1-5 - TRBV4-3 TGCGCCAGCAGCCATTTCTCCGGGACTCCTCATCAGCCCCAGCATTTT CASSHFSGTPHQPQHF
medium-sized TRBJ2-7 - TRBV7-2 TGTGCCAGCAGCTTAGGCCTCTCCTACGAGCAGTACTTC CASSLGLSYEQYF
- TRBJ2-5 - TRBV6-1 TGTGCCAGCAGTGAAACCGGGGGCGAGACCCAGTACTTC CASSETGGETQYF
- TRBJ2-7 TRBD2 TRBV20-1 TGCAGTGCTAGGCGACTAGCGGAGCCCTGGGACTACGAGCAGTACTTC CSARRLAEPWDYEQYF
- TRBJ2-5 - TRBV28 TGTGCCAGCAGGAGGGGGATTCAAGAGACCCAGTACTTC CASRRGIQETQYF
many TRBJ1-4 TRBD1 TRBV2 TGTGCCAGCAGTCAGGACAGGGGCGGAGAAAAACTGTTTTTT CASSQDRGGEKLFF
- TRBJ1-4 TRBD1 TRBV6-1 TGTGCCAGCAGTGGCACCGGGAGAGGGGGCGCCGGAAAACTGTGTTTT CASSGTGRGGAGKLCF
medium-sized TRBJ2-1 - TRBV5-1 TGCGCCAGCAGCTTGATGGGAATCTCCTACAATGAGCAGTTCTTC CASSLMGISYNEQFF